A selection of T cell receptor beta chains follows, all from one sample in a study of shared clonotypes between healthy human individuals. The data were produced by immunoSEQ multiplex PCR, yet TCRdb's version contains in-frame clones alone and is incomplete. The data contain about half a million clones, 70% to 85% of them singletons. Sequencing was carried out using PBMCs. These receptors all stem from a woman aged 40 to 50 in good health. Some clones in this sample may be carry-over from other donors' samples. Each CDR3 is given with its conserved first and last residue. A D gene is named only where the DNA matches it firmly. Clone size is shown for a subset of rows, as once, few, many or a class of expanded clone.

d_gene | j_gene | v_gene | abundance | CDR3nt | CDR3aa
. | TRBJ2-2 | TRBV18 | . | TGTGCCAGCTCACCAGGGGGCGCCGGCACCGGGGAGCTGTTTTTT | CASSPGGAGTGELFF
. | TRBJ2-2 | TRBV7-3 | . | TGTGCCAGCAGCAATCCATTATCTTCCGGGGAGCTGTTTTTT | CASSNPLSSGELFF
TRBD2 | TRBJ2-2 | TRBV19 | . | TGTGCCAGTACCCCGACTAGCGGTGCCGGGGAGCTGTTTTTT | CASTPTSGAGELFF
. | TRBJ1-4 | TRBV5-1 | . | TGCGCCAGCAGCTTGGCGGGGGCTACTAATGAAAAACTGTTTTTT | CASSLAGATNEKLFF
TRBD2 | TRBJ2-3 | TRBV7-9 | once | TGTGCCAGCAGCCGTGCCGGGACTAGGACAGATACGCAGTATTTT | CASSRAGTRTDTQYF
TRBD1 | TRBJ1-3 | TRBV5-6 | . | TGTGCCAGCAGCGGGGGACAGGGGGTTTTTTGGAGCTCTGGAAACACCATATATTTT | CASSGGQGVFWSSGNTIYF
. | TRBJ2-3 | TRBV11-2 | . | TGTGCCAGCAGCTTAGCCAGGGTGACGGATACGCAGTATTTT | CASSLARVTDTQYF
. | TRBJ2-2 | TRBV6-6 | . | TGTGCCAGCATGGAGGACTCCTACACCGGGGAGCTGTTTTTT | CASMEDSYTGELFF
TRBD1 | TRBJ1-5 | TRBV4-1 | . | TGCGCCAGCAGCCAAGGGGACAGGTTCAGCAATCAGCCCCAGCATTTT | CASSQGDRFSNQPQHF
TRBD2 | TRBJ2-1 | TRBV5-4 | . | TGTGCCAGCAGCTTACTAGCGGGAGTCTACAATGAGCAGTTCTTC | CASSLLAGVYNEQFF
TRBD2 | TRBJ2-5 | TRBV9 | few | TGTGCCAGCAGCGTAGGACTAGCGCAAGAGACCCAGTACTTC | CASSVGLAQETQYF
TRBD2 | TRBJ2-1 | TRBV5-1 | . | TGCGCCAGCAGCCCCGCTGGACCGGGACTAGCGGGCTCCTACAATGAGCAGTTCTTC | CASSPAGPGLAGSYNEQFF
TRBD1 | TRBJ1-4 | TRBV18 | . | TGTGCCAGCTCAGATGGGACAGGGAATGAAAAACTGTTTTTT | CASSDGTGNEKLFF
TRBD1 | TRBJ1-5 | TRBV19 | . | TGTGCCACTAAAGACAGGGCGGATCAGCCCCAGCATTTT | CATKDRADQPQHF
TRBD1 | TRBJ2-6 | TRBV7-9 | . | TGTGCCAGCAGCCCGAACAAAGGACAGGGGGTTCTTGGCGTCCTGACTTTC | CASSPNKGQGVLGVLTF
. | TRBJ2-7 | TRBV6-1 | . | TGTGCCAGCGGGGACGTATCCTACGAGCAGTACTTC | CASGDVSYEQYF
. | TRBJ1-5 | TRBV28 | . | TGTGCCAGCAGTCGTACAGGGATCTTCAGCAATCAGCCCCAGCATTTT | CASSRTGIFSNQPQHF
. | TRBJ1-4 | TRBV19 | . | TGTGCCAGTAGGAAGGACAGTAATGAAAAACTGTTTTTT | CASRKDSNEKLFF
. | TRBJ2-3 | TRBV5-4 | . | TGTGCCAGCAGTTGGTCGGTTCCAGATACGCAGTATTTT | CASSWSVPDTQYF
. | TRBJ1-2 | TRBV19 | . | TGTGCCAGTAGCCAAGAGCAGTATGGCTACACCTTC | CASSQEQYGYTF
. | TRBJ1-1 | TRBV5-1 | . | TGCGCCAGCAGCTTGGATGGGGCGGGCACTGAAGCTTTCTTT | CASSLDGAGTEAFF
. | TRBJ2-7 | TRBV19 | . | TGTGCCAGTAGTATAGGCCCTGGTGGGCCCTACGAGCAGTACTTC | CASSIGPGGPYEQYF
. | TRBJ2-6 | TRBV5-1 | . | TGCGCCAGCAGCCCGACAGGCTCTGGGGCCAACGTCCTGACTTTC | CASSPTGSGANVLTF
. | TRBJ2-7 | TRBV28 | . | TGTGCCAGCAGTCTAGGGGCCCACGACGAGCAGTACTTC | CASSLGAHDEQYF
. | TRBJ1-1 | TRBV5-1 | . | TGCGCCAGCATGGGAGGGGGGATGAACACTGAAGCTTTCTTT | CASMGGGMNTEAFF
TRBD2 | TRBJ2-1 | TRBV5-1 | . | TGCGCCAGCAGCTTGGGACTAGCGGGAGGAACCTACAATGAGCAGTTCTTC | CASSLGLAGGTYNEQFF
. | TRBJ2-1 | TRBV27 | . | TGTGCCAGCAACCAGCCAGGGAGTCAAAATGAGCAGTTCTTC | CASNQPGSQNEQFF
. | TRBJ2-3 | TRBV7-8 | . | TGTGCCAGCAGCTTTACCCTAGATACGCAGTATTTT | CASSFTLDTQYF
. | TRBJ1-2 | TRBV28 | . | TGTGCCAGCAGTTTATCGACAGGTCTGGTGGGCTACACCTTC | CASSLSTGLVGYTF
TRBD1 | TRBJ1-5 | TRBV5-8 | . | TGTGCCAGCAGCTTGGAGGGGGCTTGGCAGCCCCAGCATTTT | CASSLEGAWQPQHF
. | TRBJ2-5 | TRBV4-1 | . | TGCGCCAGCAGCCAAGAACGGAGGGGGGAGACCCAGTACTTC | CASSQERRGETQYF
TRBD2 | TRBJ2-1 | TRBV5-4 | . | TGTGCCAGCAGCTTGGGGACTAGCGGACCCTACAATGAGCAGTTCTTC | CASSLGTSGPYNEQFF
. | TRBJ1-4 | TRBV28 | once | TGTGCCAGCAGTTTCCAGGGGTTAGGAAGCGAAAAACTGTTTTTT | CASSFQGLGSEKLFF
TRBD1 | TRBJ2-7 | TRBV25-1 | few | TGTGCCAGCAGTGAACAGTCCGGGACAGGGCGTTGGGAGCAGTACTTC | CASSEQSGTGRWEQYF
. | TRBJ2-7 | TRBV7-2 | . | TGTGCCAGCAGCTCCGTCTGGGGGAGGACTACCTACGAGCAGTACTTC | CASSSVWGRTTYEQYF
. | TRBJ2-1 | TRBV20-1 | . | TGCAGTGCAACCCGCAATGAGCAGTTCTTC | CSATRNEQFF
. | TRBJ2-3 | TRBV5-1 | once | TGCGCCAGCAGGGACGGGCTAACAGATACGCAGTATTTT | CASRDGLTDTQYF
. | TRBJ1-1 | TRBV18 | . | TGTGCCAGCTCAGGTCACCCCCTGACAGAGATGAACACTGAAGCTTTCTTT | CASSGHPLTEMNTEAFF
. | TRBJ2-3 | TRBV15 | . | TGTGCCACCAGCAGAGGGGCAGATACGCAGTATTTT | CATSRGADTQYF
TRBD1 | TRBJ1-5 | TRBV5-6 | many | TGTGCCAGCAGCCGACAGGGATATAGCAATCAGCCCCAGCATTTT | CASSRQGYSNQPQHF
TRBD2 | TRBJ2-1 | TRBV7-3 | few | TGTGCCAGCAGCCCAGACGGGAGGGTCAATGAGCAGTTCTTC | CASSPDGRVNEQFF
TRBD1 | TRBJ2-7 | TRBV7-8 | . | TGTGCCAGCAGCCTCGTTGGACAGGGAATCTACGAGCAGTACTTC | CASSLVGQGIYEQYF
. | TRBJ2-3 | TRBV10-3 | . | TGTGCCATCAATGGCGGGAGCACAGATACGCAGTATTTT | CAINGGSTDTQYF
. | TRBJ2-5 | TRBV5-6 | once | TGTGCCAGCAGCTTTACCCGGACTCTCGAGACCCAGTACTTC | CASSFTRTLETQYF
. | TRBJ2-7 | TRBV20-1 | . | TGCAGTGCTTTAGACAGTTACGAGCAGTACTTC | CSALDSYEQYF
. | TRBJ1-5 | TRBV21-1 | . | TGTGCCAGCAGCAAATCGAGGGGACAGGGCAATCAGCCCCAGCATTTT | CASSKSRGQGNQPQHF
TRBD1 | TRBJ2-1 | TRBV4-3 | . | TGCGCCAGCAGCCAAGAAAACAGGGGGCTGAGGAATGAGCAGTTCTTC | CASSQENRGLRNEQFF
. | TRBJ2-1 | TRBV19 | . | TGTGCCAGTAGTAACTACGTCTACAATGAGCAGTTCTTC | CASSNYVYNEQFF